This TCR beta chain emerged from a study of T-cell memory formation after mild COVID-19. Study details: Largely, TCR clusters stayed within a single donor. Study-wide results and limits: While clones contracting from day 15 to 85 were balanced between CD4 and CD8, later expanders leaned CD4+. There were some responding clones in pre-infection memory, which suggested that cross-reactive memory had joined.

Amplification by 5'RACE using constant-segment primers produced TCR alpha and TCR beta cDNA libraries that carried sample barcodes and UMIs. TCRdb passed the 5' RACE reads through MiXCR, listing each CDR3 protein once. The sample consists of hundreds of thousands of distinct CDR3 sequences, 15% of them appearing once. Only a few counts were recorded for this clonotype. Its antigen is undetermined. V lost 5 bases and J 3 bases, leaving 10 bases between the germline ends. CDR1 SEHNR and CDR2 FQNEAQ come from the germline V gene (reference sequence). This CDR3 region has 13 residues. This sequence joins TRBV7-9 and TRBJ1-1, with D possibly being TRBD1 (5 bases). The specimen sequenced was PBMCs or a T cell subset sorted from them (not recorded which). This TCR was sampled from a man aged 18 to 29 who had mild COVID-19 (a few samples of this study predate the infection). Cell type and time point are not known. The DNA for the CDR3 is TGTGCCAGCAGCATCGGGGGGGACACTGAAGCTTTCTTT. Amino acid sequence: CASSIGGDTEAFF.